A selection of T cell receptor beta chains follows, all from one sample in a study of CD8+ T cells in alopecia areata. The protocol was immunoSEQ multiplex PCR, while the TCRdb copy is restricted to in-frame clones and leaves out a portion. This table holds over 150,000 clones, around three fifths found once. Sequences were derived from CD4+ T cells sorted from blood, sampled at week 24, from a patient treated with tofacitinib. The receptors stem from a human donor with alopecia areata. CDR3s include the opening cysteine and the closing phenylalanine or tryptophan. Fields, in order: V gene, D gene, clone size, CDR3 length, J gene, CDR3 protein, CDR3 DNA. D genes are given only for firm matches. Part of the rows lack a size; the others show once, few, many or a class for expanded clones.

TRBV7-2	NA	NA	12	TRBJ1-2	CASSYRDYGYTF	TGTGCCAGCAGTTACAGGGACTATGGCTACACCTTC
TRBV10-3	TRBD1	NA	13	TRBJ1-5	CASGTASNQPQHF	TGTGCCAGCGGGACAGCAAGCAATCAGCCCCAGCATTTT
TRBV7-2	TRBD1	NA	13	TRBJ1-2	CASSRDRDYGYTF	TGTGCCAGCAGCCGGGACAGGGACTATGGCTACACCTTC
TRBV4-2	TRBD2	NA	16	TRBJ2-1	CASSQDHLAGVNEQFF	TGTGCCAGCAGCCAAGATCATCTAGCGGGGGTCAATGAGCAGTTCTTC
TRBV5-6	NA	few	14	TRBJ2-3	CASSLVETPDTQYF	TGTGCCAGCAGCTTGGTGGAAACCCCAGATACGCAGTATTTT
TRBV29-1	NA	NA	16	TRBJ2-6	CSVGGHGNSGANVLTF	TGCAGCGTTGGGGGACATGGAAACTCTGGGGCCAACGTCCTGACTTTC
TRBV11-2	TRBD1	NA	14	TRBJ1-5	CASSLDRAHQPQHF	TGTGCCAGCAGCCTGGACAGGGCCCATCAGCCCCAGCATTTT
TRBV2	TRBD1	NA	14	TRBJ1-6	CASRNRQGNSPLHF	TGTGCCAGCAGGAATAGACAGGGCAATTCACCCCTCCACTTT
TRBV10-3	TRBD1	few	16	TRBJ1-2	CAINERRTGDDYGYTF	TGTGCCATCAATGAACGTCGGACAGGGGATGACTATGGCTACACCTTC
TRBV5-6	NA	NA	15	TRBJ1-2	CASSLDARGANGYTF	TGTGCCAGCAGCTTGGACGCCCGGGGCGCTAATGGCTACACCTTC
TRBV28	NA	few	14	TRBJ2-5	CASSLLRSGETQYF	TGTGCCAGCAGTTTGTTAAGGAGCGGGGAGACCCAGTACTTC
TRBV5-6	NA	NA	15	TRBJ1-1	CASSAAWGLGPEAFF	TGTGCCAGCAGCGCCGCGTGGGGCTTGGGGCCTGAAGCTTTCTTT
TRBV14	NA	few	15	TRBJ2-7	CASSQGSTGNNEQYF	TGTGCCAGCAGCCAAGGATCCACAGGGAACAACGAGCAGTACTTC
TRBV27	NA	few	13	TRBJ2-5	CASSSAGVETQYF	TGTGCCAGCAGTTCTGCAGGGGTAGAGACCCAGTACTTC
TRBV9	NA	NA	15	TRBJ2-4	CASSVGGAGRNIQYF	TGTGCCAGCAGCGTAGGGGGGGCTGGTAGAAACATTCAGTACTTC
TRBV2	NA	NA	15	TRBJ1-5	CASSASGNSNQPQHF	TGTGCCAGCAGTGCATCCGGGAATAGCAATCAGCCCCAGCATTTT
TRBV29-1	TRBD1	NA	14	TRBJ1-1	CSVGTGGGNTEAFF	TGCAGCGTCGGGACAGGGGGCGGGAACACTGAAGCTTTCTTT
TRBV5-1	NA	NA	14	TRBJ2-3	CASSLGVQSDTQYF	TGCGCCAGCAGCTTGGGGGTCCAATCAGATACGCAGTATTTT
TRBV30	NA	NA	13	TRBJ2-2	CAWTLDRTGELFF	TGTGCCTGGACTCTGGACCGCACCGGGGAGCTGTTTTTT
TRBV29-1	NA	NA	14	TRBJ1-2	CSVEERAPYYGYTF	TGCAGCGTTGAAGAGAGGGCCCCTTACTATGGCTACACCTTC
TRBV30	NA	NA	15	TRBJ1-6	CAWSVEGRVGSPLHF	TGTGCCTGGAGTGTAGAGGGCAGGGTCGGTTCACCCCTCCACTTT
TRBV10-3	TRBD2	few	14	TRBJ2-1	CAISAERGAGEQFF	TGTGCCATCAGTGCAGAGCGGGGGGCCGGTGAGCAGTTCTTC